This T cell receptor beta chain was retrieved from a study of blood T cell repertoires in COVID-19. For the study at large: Samples taken during acute and convalescent COVID-19 were collected in the United States, Italy and Spain.

V was pared by 5 bases and J by 7 bases, with 5 bases of the junction left unmatched. This CDR3 region has 13 residues. The germline gives CDR1 SGHAT, CDR2 FQNNGV. As originally analysed: Amplifying reference gene primers gave estimates of nucleated cell counts. Only in-frame clones appear in the TCRdb table, and some are missing; sequencing was by immunoSEQ multiplex PCR. From that table come the V and J calls and clone size; the DNA was used to work out D and trimming. The sample includes hundreds of thousands of clones, 75% to 90% of them seen just once. Input material: PBMCs or T cells enriched from blood (not recorded which). This chain connects TRBV11-2 to TRBJ1-5; TRBD1 matches at 7 bases. The source is a man aged 25-45 years who had recovered from COVID-19. CDR3 coding DNA: TGTGCCAGCAGCACGTACAGGGGCCAGCCCCAGCATTTT. Protein product: CASSTYRGQPQHF.